This T cell receptor (beta chain) was sequenced in a study of regulatory T cells in long-lasting Graves disease (dated by TCRdb to about 2021). Concerning the study at large: Persistent Graves' disease was defined as antithyroid drug treatment for over 5 years with persistently positive TSH receptor autoantibodies. Patients with persistent Graves' disease were compared with patients with newly diagnosed Graves' disease using TCR sequencing and RNA sequencing of peripheral blood. The study was registered as a clinical trial and conducted in China. A total of about 33 samples underwent TCR sequencing, from about 13 patients with persistent Graves' disease and 20 patients with newly diagnosed Graves' disease. Persistent Graves' disease patients in the clinical cohort had taken antithyroid drugs for about 10.3 years on average. Here is what the overall study found, with its caveats: The small sample size was acknowledged by the authors as a limitation that may reduce accuracy. Only the TCR beta chain was sequenced and analyzed. The study examined only peripheral blood because the primary lesion, thyroid tissue, could not be accessed. Persistent Graves' disease patients showed lower TCR Shannon entropy and fewer highly expanded clones than newly diagnosed patients, suggesting clonal expansion. A larger number of public clonotypes was shared among persistent patients (approximately 2,500) than among newly diagnosed patients (around 970).

On this clonotype: Its antigen specificity is not known. There are no base qualities to consult, and no much larger clone falls within one base.

Interpreted using the paper, the time point label stands for: persistent/refractory GD, antithyroid drugs over 5 years with positive TRAb. For both TCR sequencing and RNA sequencing, RNA was extracted from PBMCs using TRIzol. The diagnosis of Graves' disease followed American Thyroid Association guidelines. The patients came from an endocrinology department in Xi'an, China. Each patient gave about 8.1 milliliters of peripheral blood, collected in an EDTA anticoagulant tube. Ficoll Paque Plus density gradient separation was used to isolate PBMCs, and no further T cell sorting was done. An Agilent 2100 Bioanalyzer and agarose gel were used to assess RNA quality, and a NanoDrop 2000 was used to measure RNA concentration. Libraries were constructed by multiplex PCR. Instrument on record: Illumina HiSeq 4000. TCR beta libraries were built with iRepertoire HTBI primers and Arm-PCR amplification of CDR3 regions. PCR products were gel purified before sequencing. In the original analysis: Gene usage analysis of CDR3 amino acid clonotypes used the approximately 62 TRBV and some 13 TRBJ segments found across samples. COPE and FqMerger were used to merge the filtered high-quality paired reads into contigs. BLAST was used to align contigs to IMGT TRBV, TRBD and TRBJ reference genes, with CDR3 defined following IMGT. Highly expanded clones were defined as clonotypes with a frequency above 0.1%. Repertoire diversity was measured by Shannon entropy, and V-J evenness by the Gini coefficient. A clonotype found in more than one individual was treated as public. The raw public data were reprocessed by TCRdb itself: fastp quality trimming at Q25, MiXCR clonotype calling, in-frame beta chains only. A single entry per CDR3 protein holds the most common genes and DNA from its merged rows. Clone size and V and J calls follow TCRdb, not the original study. The sample profile shows under 350,000 distinct CDR3 sequences; around 23% of them were found once. Just over 55% of the sample lies in the top ten.

This clonotype was sampled from a female donor with Graves disease. Sequenced here: peripheral blood mononuclear cells (PBMCs), sampled when the disease was refractory, from a patient treated with antithyroid drugs.

The DNA is TGTGCCACTCGAACCGGGACAGAACCCTACGAGCAGTACTTC. It translates as CATRTGTEPYEQYF. Rearrangement joined TRBV6-1 to TRBJ2-7, with 7 central nucleotides matching TRBD1. CDR1 and CDR2 are drawn from the germline V gene: MNHNS, SASEGT. V is pruned by 10 bases and J by 2 bases, leaving 11 bases of the junction without a gene match. Taken from cysteine to phenylalanine, the CDR3 has 14 residues. Left in the record is the CDR3 DNA by itself, 42 bases read in frame from the first base.